The entry below describes one T cell receptor beta chain. Its cognate antigen is unknown. The treatment here: roughly ten-day PBMC culture with coronavirus spike peptide pools or control peptides (ViraFEST assay). This entry is derived from a study of vaccination and CD4 T cells after COVID-19. The study sequenced cultured CD4+ T cell DNA using the Oncomine TCR Beta short-read assay. MiXCR was run by TCRdb on the PCR reads, yielding one entry per CDR3 protein. This sample carries about 17,000 distinct CDR3 sequences, around 59% of them seen once, and the ten largest clones take more than 4.5%. Deletions cut 0 bases from V and 4 bases from J, with 12 bases between. Per germline, CDR1 LNHNV and CDR2 YYDKDF (reference sequence). The CDR3 spans 15 residues.

The V and J genes are TRBV15 and TRBJ1-2; no definite D call. This TCR was sampled from a human donor who had recovered from COVID-19. Sequencing used CD4+ T cells from blood, cultured in vitro, obtained after SARS-CoV-2 vaccination. CDR3 sequence reads: CATSRDLAQLYGYTF. In DNA form, the CDR3 reads TGTGCCACCAGCAGAGATCTTGCGCAGCTCTATGGCTACACCTTC. Combining the CDR3 with reference TRBV15 and TRBJ1-2 gives the whole variable domain DAMVIQNPRYQVTQFGKPVTLSCSQTLNHNVMYWYQQKSSQAPKLLFHYYDKDFNNEADTPDNFQSRRPNTSFCFLDIRSPGLGDTAMYLCATSRDLAQLYGYTFGSGTRLTVV.